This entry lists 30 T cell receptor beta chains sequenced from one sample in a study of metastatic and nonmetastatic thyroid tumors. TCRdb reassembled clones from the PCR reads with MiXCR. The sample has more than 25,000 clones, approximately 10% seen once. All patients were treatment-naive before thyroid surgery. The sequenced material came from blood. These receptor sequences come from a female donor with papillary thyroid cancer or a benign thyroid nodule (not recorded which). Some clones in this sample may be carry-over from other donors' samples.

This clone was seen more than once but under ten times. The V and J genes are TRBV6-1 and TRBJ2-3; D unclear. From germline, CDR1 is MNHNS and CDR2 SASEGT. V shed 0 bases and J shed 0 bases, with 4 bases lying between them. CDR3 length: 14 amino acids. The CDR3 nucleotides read TGTGCCAGCAGTGAAGCACTTAGCACAGATACGCAGTATTTT. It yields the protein CASSEALSTDTQYF.

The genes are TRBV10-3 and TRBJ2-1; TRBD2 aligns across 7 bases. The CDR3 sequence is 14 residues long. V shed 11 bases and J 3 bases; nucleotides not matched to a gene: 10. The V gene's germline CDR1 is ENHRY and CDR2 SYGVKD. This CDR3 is CAPARTRGYNEQFF. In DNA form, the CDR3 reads TGTGCCCCCGCCAGGACTAGAGGCTACAATGAGCAGTTCTTC.

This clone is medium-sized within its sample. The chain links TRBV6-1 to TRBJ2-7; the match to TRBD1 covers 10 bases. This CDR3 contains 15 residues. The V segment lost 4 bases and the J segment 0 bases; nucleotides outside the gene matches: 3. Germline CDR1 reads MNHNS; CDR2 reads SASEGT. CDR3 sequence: CASSVWTGGSYEQYF. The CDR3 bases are TGTGCCAGCAGTGTCTGGACAGGGGGCTCCTACGAGCAGTACTTC.

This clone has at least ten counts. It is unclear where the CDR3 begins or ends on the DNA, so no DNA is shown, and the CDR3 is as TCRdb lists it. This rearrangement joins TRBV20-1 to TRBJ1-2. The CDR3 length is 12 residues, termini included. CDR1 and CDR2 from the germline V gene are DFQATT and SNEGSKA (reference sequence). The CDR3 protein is CSARDFGDGYTF.

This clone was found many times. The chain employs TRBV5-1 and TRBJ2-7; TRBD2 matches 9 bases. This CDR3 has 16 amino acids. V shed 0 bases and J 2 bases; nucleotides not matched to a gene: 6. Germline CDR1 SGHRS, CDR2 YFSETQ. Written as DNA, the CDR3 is TGCGCCAGCAGCTTGGGTCGCGGGAGGGCCGCCTACGAGCAGTACTTC. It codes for CASSLGRGRAAYEQYF.

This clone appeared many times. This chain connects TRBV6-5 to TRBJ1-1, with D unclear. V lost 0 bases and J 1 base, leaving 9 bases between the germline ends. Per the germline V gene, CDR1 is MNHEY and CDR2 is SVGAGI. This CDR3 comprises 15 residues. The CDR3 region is CASSYSARSNTEAFF. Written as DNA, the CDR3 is TGTGCCAGCAGTTACTCAGCCAGGTCGAACACTGAAGCTTTCTTT.

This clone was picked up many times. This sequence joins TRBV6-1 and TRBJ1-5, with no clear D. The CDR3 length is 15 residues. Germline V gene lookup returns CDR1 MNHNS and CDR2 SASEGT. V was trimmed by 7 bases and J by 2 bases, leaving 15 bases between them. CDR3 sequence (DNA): TGTGCCAGCAACCCAACGGTCACTGGCAATCAGCCCCAGCATTTT. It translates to CASNPTVTGNQPQHF.

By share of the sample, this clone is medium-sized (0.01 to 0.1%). CDR3 sequence reads: CASSVEVLLGEQYF. CDR3 nucleotides: TGTGCCAGCAGTGTCGAAGTGCTGCTTGGCGAGCAGTACTTC. The genes are TRBV6-1 and TRBJ2-7, with D unclear. Deletions cut 4 bases from V and 6 bases from J, with 16 bases between. The germline gives CDR1 MNHNS, CDR2 SASEGT. The CDR3 sequence is 14 residues long.

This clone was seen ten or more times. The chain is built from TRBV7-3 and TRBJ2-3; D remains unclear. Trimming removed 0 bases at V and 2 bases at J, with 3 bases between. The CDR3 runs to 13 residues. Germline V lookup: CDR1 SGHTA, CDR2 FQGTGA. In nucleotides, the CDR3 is TGTGCCAGCAGCTTAACGTACACAGATACGCAGTATTTT. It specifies CASSLTYTDTQYF.

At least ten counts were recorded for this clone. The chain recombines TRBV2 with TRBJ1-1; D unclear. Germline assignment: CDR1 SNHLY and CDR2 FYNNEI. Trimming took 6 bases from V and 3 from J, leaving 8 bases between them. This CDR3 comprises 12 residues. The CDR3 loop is CASSRVDTEAFF. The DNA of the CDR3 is TGTGCCAGCAGCCGGGTGGACACTGAAGCTTTCTTT.

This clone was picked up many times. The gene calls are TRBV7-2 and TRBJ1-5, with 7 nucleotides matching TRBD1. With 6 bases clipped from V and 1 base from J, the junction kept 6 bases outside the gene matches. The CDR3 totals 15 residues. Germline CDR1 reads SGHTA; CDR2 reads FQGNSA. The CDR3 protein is CASSFGQASNQPQHF. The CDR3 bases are TGTGCCAGCAGTTTCGGACAGGCGAGCAATCAGCCCCAGCATTTT. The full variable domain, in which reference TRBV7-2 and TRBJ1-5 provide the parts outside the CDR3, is GAGVSQSPSNKVTEKGKDVELRCDPISGHTALYWYRQSLGQGLEFLIYFQGNSAPDKSGLPSDRFSAERTGGSVSTLTIQRTQQEDSAVYLCASSFGQASNQPQHFGDGTRLSIL.

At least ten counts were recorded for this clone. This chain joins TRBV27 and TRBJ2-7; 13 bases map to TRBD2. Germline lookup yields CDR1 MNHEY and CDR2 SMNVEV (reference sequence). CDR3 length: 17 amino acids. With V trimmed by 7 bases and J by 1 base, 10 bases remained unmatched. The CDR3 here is CASTLSGTSGKSYEQYF. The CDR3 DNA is TGTGCCAGCACCCTAAGTGGGACTAGCGGGAAATCCTACGAGCAGTACTTC.

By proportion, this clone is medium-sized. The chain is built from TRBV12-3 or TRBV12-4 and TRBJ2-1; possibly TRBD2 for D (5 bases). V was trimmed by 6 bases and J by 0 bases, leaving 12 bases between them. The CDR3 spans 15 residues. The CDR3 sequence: CASSPGESSYNEQFF. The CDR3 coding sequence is TGTGCCAGCAGCCCCGGGGAGTCCTCCTACAATGAGCAGTTCTTC.

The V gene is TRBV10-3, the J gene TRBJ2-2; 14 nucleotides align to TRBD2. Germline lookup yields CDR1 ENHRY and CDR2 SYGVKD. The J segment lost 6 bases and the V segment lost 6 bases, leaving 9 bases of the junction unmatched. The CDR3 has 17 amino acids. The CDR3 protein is CAIRATTSGGASGELFF. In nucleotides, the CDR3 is TGTGCCATCAGAGCCACGACTAGCGGGGGGGCCTCCGGGGAGCTGTTTTTT.

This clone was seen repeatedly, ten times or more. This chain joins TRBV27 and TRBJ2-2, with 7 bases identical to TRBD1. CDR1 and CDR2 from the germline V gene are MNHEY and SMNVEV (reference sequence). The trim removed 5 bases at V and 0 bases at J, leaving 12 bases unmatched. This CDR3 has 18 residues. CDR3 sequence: CASSLNPRQGANTGELFF. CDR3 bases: TGTGCCAGCAGTCTAAATCCGCGTCAGGGGGCGAACACCGGGGAGCTGTTTTTT.

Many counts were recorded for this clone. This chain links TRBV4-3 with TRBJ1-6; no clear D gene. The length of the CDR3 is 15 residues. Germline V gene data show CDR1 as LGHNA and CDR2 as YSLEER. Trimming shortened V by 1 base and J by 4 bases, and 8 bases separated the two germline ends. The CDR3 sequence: CASSQGRQYNSPLHF. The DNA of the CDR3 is TGCGCCAGCAGCCAAGGCAGGCAGTATAATTCACCCCTCCACTTT.

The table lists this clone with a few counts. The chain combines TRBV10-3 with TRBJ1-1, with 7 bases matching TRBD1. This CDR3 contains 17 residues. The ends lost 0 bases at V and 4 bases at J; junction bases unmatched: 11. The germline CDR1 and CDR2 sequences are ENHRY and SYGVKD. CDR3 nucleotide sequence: TGTGCCATCAGTGAGTCAATAGGGCGACAGGGAAGCACTGAAGCTTTCTTT. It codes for CAISESIGRQGSTEAFF.

This CDR3 is CASSLAGGIGGELFF. The CDR3 region has the DNA TGTGCCAGCAGCTTAGCGGGAGGGATTGGCGGGGAGCTGTTTTTT. The J gene is TRBJ2-2, the V gene TRBV7-2; 7 nucleotides line up with TRBD2. CDR3 length: 15 residues. V lost 0 bases, J lost 7 bases, and 5 bases stayed unmatched. Germline V CDR1 and CDR2: SGHTA, FQGNSA.

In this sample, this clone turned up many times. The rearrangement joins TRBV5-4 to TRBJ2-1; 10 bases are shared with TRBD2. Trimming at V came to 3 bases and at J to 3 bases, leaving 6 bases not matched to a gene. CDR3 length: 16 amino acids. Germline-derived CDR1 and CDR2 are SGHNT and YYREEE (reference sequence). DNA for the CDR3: TGTGCCAGCAGCTCAAAAGGACTAGCGGTCTACAATGAGCAGTTCTTC. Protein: CASSSKGLAVYNEQFF. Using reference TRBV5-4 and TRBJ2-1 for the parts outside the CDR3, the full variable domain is ETGVTQSPTHLIKTRGQQVTLRCSSQSGHNTVSWYQQALGQGPQFIFQYYREEENGRGNFPPRFSGLQFPNYSSELNVNALELDDSALYLCASSSKGLAVYNEQFFGPGTRLTVL.

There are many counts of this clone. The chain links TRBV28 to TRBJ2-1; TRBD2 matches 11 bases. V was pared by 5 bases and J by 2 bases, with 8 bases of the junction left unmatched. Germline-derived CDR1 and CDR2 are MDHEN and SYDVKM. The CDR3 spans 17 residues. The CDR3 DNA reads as TGTGCCAGCAGTACCAGCGGGACTAGCGGAACCTACAATGAGCAGTTCTTC. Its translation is CASSTSGTSGTYNEQFF.

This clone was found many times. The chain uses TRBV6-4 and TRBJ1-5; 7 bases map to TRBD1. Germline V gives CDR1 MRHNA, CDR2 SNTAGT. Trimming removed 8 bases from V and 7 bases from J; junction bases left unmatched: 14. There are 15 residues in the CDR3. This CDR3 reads CASPFLQGGWQPQHF. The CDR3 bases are TGTGCCAGCCCTTTCCTCCAGGGGGGTTGGCAGCCCCAGCATTTT.

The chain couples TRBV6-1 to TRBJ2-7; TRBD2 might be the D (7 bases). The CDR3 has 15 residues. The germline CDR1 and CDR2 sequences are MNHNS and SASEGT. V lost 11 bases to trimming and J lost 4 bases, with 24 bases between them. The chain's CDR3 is CAGGGPGHGTYEQYF. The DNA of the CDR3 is TGTGCCGGGGGGGGACCGGGACACGGCACATACGAGCAGTACTTC.

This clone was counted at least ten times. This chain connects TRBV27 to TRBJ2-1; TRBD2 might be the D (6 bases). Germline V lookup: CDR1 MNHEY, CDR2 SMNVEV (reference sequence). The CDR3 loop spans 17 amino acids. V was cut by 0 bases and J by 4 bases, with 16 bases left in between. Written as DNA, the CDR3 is TGTGCCAGCAGTTTATCGTGGGGGGAGTTCGCTTACAATGAGCAGTTCTTC. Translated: CASSLSWGEFAYNEQFF.

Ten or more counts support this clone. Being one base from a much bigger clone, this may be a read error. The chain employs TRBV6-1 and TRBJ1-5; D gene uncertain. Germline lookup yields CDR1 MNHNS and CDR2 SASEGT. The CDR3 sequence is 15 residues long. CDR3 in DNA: TGTGCCGGCAGTGCCCTGACGGAGGGTCTTCAGCCCCAGCATTTT. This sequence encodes CAGSALTEGLQPQHF.

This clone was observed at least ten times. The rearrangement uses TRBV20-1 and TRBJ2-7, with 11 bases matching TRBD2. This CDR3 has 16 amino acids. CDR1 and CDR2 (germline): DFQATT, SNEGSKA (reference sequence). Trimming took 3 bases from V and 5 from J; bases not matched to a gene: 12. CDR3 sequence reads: CSASRRLAGRGHEQYF. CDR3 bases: TGCAGTGCTAGTCGTCGACTAGCGGGGAGGGGTCACGAGCAGTACTTC.

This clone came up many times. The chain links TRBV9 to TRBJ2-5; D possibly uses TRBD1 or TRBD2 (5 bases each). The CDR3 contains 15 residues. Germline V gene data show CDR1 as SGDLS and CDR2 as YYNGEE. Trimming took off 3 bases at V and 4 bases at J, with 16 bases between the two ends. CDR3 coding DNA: TGTGCCAGCAGCGGAGGTGGGGCCGGAGGAGAGACCCAGTACTTC. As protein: CASSGGGAGGETQYF.

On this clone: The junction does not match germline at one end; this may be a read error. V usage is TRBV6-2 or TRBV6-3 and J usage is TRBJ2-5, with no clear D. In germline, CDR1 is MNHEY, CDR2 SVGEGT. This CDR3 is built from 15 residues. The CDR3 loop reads CASSLYTVGAEAQYF. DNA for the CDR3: TGTGCCAGCAGCCTCTATACAGTGGGCGCAGAGGCCCAGTACTTC.

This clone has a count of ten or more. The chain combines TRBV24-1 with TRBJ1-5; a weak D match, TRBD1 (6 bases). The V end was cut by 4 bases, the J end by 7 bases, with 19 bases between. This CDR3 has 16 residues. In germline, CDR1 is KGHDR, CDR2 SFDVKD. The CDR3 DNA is TGTGCCACCAGTGACTACAGGGCCCCCCGGGACCAGCCCCAGCATTTT. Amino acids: CATSDYRAPRDQPQHF.

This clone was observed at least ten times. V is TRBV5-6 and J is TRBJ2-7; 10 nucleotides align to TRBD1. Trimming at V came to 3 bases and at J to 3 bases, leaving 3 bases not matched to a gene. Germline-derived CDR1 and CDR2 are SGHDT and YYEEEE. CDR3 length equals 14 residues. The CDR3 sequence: CASSWDRGIYEQYF. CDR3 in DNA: TGTGCCAGCAGCTGGGACAGGGGAATCTACGAGCAGTACTTC.

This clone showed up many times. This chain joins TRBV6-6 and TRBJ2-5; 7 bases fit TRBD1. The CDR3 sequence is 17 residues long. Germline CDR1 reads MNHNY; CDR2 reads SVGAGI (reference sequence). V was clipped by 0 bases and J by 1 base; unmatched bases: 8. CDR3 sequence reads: CASSYSGTAGGQETQYF. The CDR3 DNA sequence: TGTGCCAGCAGTTACTCGGGTACTGCAGGGGGCCAAGAGACCCAGTACTTC.